The present T cell receptor beta chain was sequenced within a study of OX40 agonist ivuxolimab in advanced cancers. The V gene's germline CDR1 is SGDLS and CDR2 YYNGEE. The CDR3 totals 15 residues. V was shortened by 0 bases and J by 2 bases, with 12 bases between the two germline ends. Points on this clone: Its antigen is not identified.

Whole-study findings and limits: In the 0.1-3.0 mg/kg groups, partial responders showed among the lowest expansion. Dose levels from 0.1 to 3.0 mg/kg saw CD4+ and CD8+ blood T cells expand clonally by week 6.

This table comes from immunoSEQ multiplex PCR, and its TCRdb copy is limited to in-frame clones, with some not included. The data contain tens of thousands of clones, about 82% of them singletons. This chain joins TRBV9 and TRBJ2-7; D possibly uses TRBD1 or TRBD2 (5 bases each). This receptor was identified in an adult with an advanced solid tumor such as melanoma, head and neck, liver or kidney cancer. Sequencing used CD4+ or CD8+ T cells sorted from blood, obtained in a trial of the OX40 agonist ivuxolimab. CDR3 residues: CASSVDYGTTYEQYF. CDR3 nucleotide sequence: TGTGCCAGCAGCGTAGACTACGGGACCACCTACGAGCAGTACTTC.